A selection of T cell receptor beta chains follows, all from one sample in a study of T cell responses to AZD1222 COVID-19 vaccine. The table came from immunoSEQ multiplex PCR; TCRdb's copy has only in-frame clones and leaves some out. This sample has around 180,000 clones, with around 90% found just once. The material sequenced was peripheral blood, taken on day 0 of AZD1222 vaccination. All receptors derive from an adult in good health. Each CDR3 is given with its conserved first and last residue. The D gene is left open where the match is weak. Only some rows state a clone size, as once, few, many or a class for expanded clones.

V	J	D	size	DNA	CDR3
TRBV5-6	TRBJ1-5	TRBD1	few	TGTGCCAGCAGCCCTAACAGGGGGCGCGGAGGCAATCAGCCCCAGCATTTT	CASSPNRGRGGNQPQHF
TRBV7-9	TRBJ2-2	-	few	TGTGCCAGCAGCAACTCGGACAGCACCGGGGAGCTGTTTTTT	CASSNSDSTGELFF
TRBV7-6	TRBJ2-7	-	few	TGTGCCAGCAGCTCTCAGCCAGACGAGCAGTACTTC	CASSSQPDEQYF
TRBV6-5	TRBJ1-6	-	once	TGTGCCAGCAGACAATACAGGGCAGATAATTCACCCCTCCACTTT	CASRQYRADNSPLHF
TRBV7-6	TRBJ1-4	-	-	TGTGCCAGCAGCCCCCCCTTTATCGATGGTACTAATGAAAAACTGTTTTTT	CASSPPFIDGTNEKLFF
TRBV7-7	TRBJ1-5	-	-	TGTGCCAGCAGCCCCCCGGCGAATAGGGGAAGCAATCAGCCCCAGCATTTT	CASSPPANRGSNQPQHF
TRBV2	TRBJ1-4	-	-	TGTGCCAGCAGCGGACAGTATAACACTAATGAAAAACTGTTTTTT	CASSGQYNTNEKLFF
TRBV30	TRBJ1-5	TRBD1	-	TGTGCCTGGGCCCCAGGGGGGGGAGGCAATCAGCCCCAGCATTTT	CAWAPGGGGNQPQHF
TRBV6-2/TRBV6-3	TRBJ2-1	-	-	TGTGCCAGCAGTTACTCAAGTACTTGGCAGTTCTTC	CASSYSSTWQFF
TRBV7-2	TRBJ1-3	-	-	TGTGCCAGCAGCTCCCGTTCCACTGGAAACACCATATATTTT	CASSSRSTGNTIYF
TRBV9	TRBJ2-7	-	-	TGTGCCAGCGGCCCGGGGTACGAGCAGTACTTC	CASGPGYEQYF
TRBV19	TRBJ2-2	TRBD2	-	TGTGCCAGTAGTGGGGCAGCGGGGGCCGGGGAGCTGTTTTTT	CASSGAAGAGELFF
TRBV6-5	TRBJ2-7	TRBD1	few	TGTGCCACAGGGATCGAACAGGGGGGATACGAGCAGTACTTC	CATGIEQGGYEQYF
TRBV4-1	TRBJ2-7	-	-	TGCGCCAGCAGCCAATCACAAGGTGGATACGAGCAGTACTTC	CASSQSQGGYEQYF
TRBV4-1	TRBJ2-7	-	-	TGCGCCAGCAGCCAAGAGATCGGCAGAGCCTACGAGCAGTACTTC	CASSQEIGRAYEQYF
TRBV5-6	TRBJ1-5	-	-	TGTGCCAGCAGCTTGGGATACGGAAGGGTTAGCAATCAGCCCCAGCATTTT	CASSLGYGRVSNQPQHF
TRBV12-3/TRBV12-4	TRBJ1-2	-	-	TGTGCCAGCAGTGTCAGTCATAACTATGGCTACACCTTC	CASSVSHNYGYTF
TRBV6-6	TRBJ2-7	TRBD1	-	TGTGCCAGCAGTCACCGGGACAGGGGGCGAGGGGAGCAGTACTTC	CASSHRDRGRGEQYF
TRBV6-7	TRBJ2-2	TRBD2	-	TGTGCCAGCAGTTACGGGGGACTAGACGCGTCCGGGGAGCTGTTTTTT	CASSYGGLDASGELFF
TRBV5-1	TRBJ1-1	-	-	TGCGCCAGCAGTTTGATGGAGGGAACCACTGAAGCTTTCTTT	CASSLMEGTTEAFF
TRBV6-4	TRBJ1-1	-	-	TGTGCCAGCAGTGACTGGGGAGGGGAGAGCACTGAAGCTTTCTTT	CASSDWGGESTEAFF
TRBV7-2	TRBJ2-2	-	-	TGTGCCAGCAGCCCTTCGTGGGCCGGGGAGCTGTTTTTT	CASSPSWAGELFF
TRBV28	TRBJ2-5	TRBD1	once	TGTGCCAGCAGTTCGGACAGGGGCGCGTCAGAGACCCAGTACTTC	CASSSDRGASETQYF
TRBV3-1/TRBV3-2	TRBJ1-2	TRBD1	-	TGTGCCAGCAGCCAAGCTGGACAGGGCTATGGCTACACCTTC	CASSQAGQGYGYTF
TRBV10-3	TRBJ2-5	TRBD2	-	TGTGCCATCAGGTCGACTAGCGGGGGGGGAGAGACCCAGTACTTC	CAIRSTSGGGETQYF
TRBV27	TRBJ1-1	-	-	TGTGCCAGCATGGGGGGGTCGAACACTGAAGCTTTCTTT	CASMGGSNTEAFF
TRBV27	TRBJ2-5	-	-	TGTGCCAGCAGTGACCCTCCGGGGCCCCAAGAGACCCAGTACTTC	CASSDPPGPQETQYF
TRBV9	TRBJ1-2	TRBD1	-	TGTGCCAGCAGCCCCTCCCCGGGACAGGGGAGATATGGCTACACCTTC	CASSPSPGQGRYGYTF
TRBV6-6	TRBJ2-4	-	-	TGTGCCAGCAGTTACGGCGGCACTCTAGCCAAAAACATTCAGTACTTC	CASSYGGTLAKNIQYF
TRBV5-1	TRBJ2-1	-	-	TGCGCCAGCAGCTTTCCATACAATGAGCAGTTCTTC	CASSFPYNEQFF
TRBV5-1	TRBJ1-6	-	-	TGCGCCAGCAGCTTGGAGGGAGTTGGATACTCACCCCTCCACTTT	CASSLEGVGYSPLHF
TRBV2	TRBJ2-7	TRBD1	-	TGTGCCACTGGACAGGGGGCTTTCTACGAGCAGTACTTC	CATGQGAFYEQYF
TRBV2	TRBJ1-6	-	-	TGTGCCAGCAGCTTCGGAGTGGCGAATTCACCCCTCCACTTT	CASSFGVANSPLHF
TRBV5-8	TRBJ2-7	-	-	TGTGCCAGCAGCTTGGGGGGGGCAGAGGTTGACGAGCAGTACTTC	CASSLGGAEVDEQYF
TRBV4-3	TRBJ2-2	-	-	TGCGCCAGCAGCCAAGAGCTATACCTGGGGGAGCTGTTTTTT	CASSQELYLGELFF
TRBV3-1/TRBV3-2	TRBJ2-7	-	-	TGTGCCAGCAGCACCCCGACTAGGTCCTACGAGCAGTACTTC	CASSTPTRSYEQYF
TRBV14	TRBJ1-1	-	-	TGTGCCAGCAGATCCGTGGGGGGGGTTGGAAACACTGAAGCTTTCTTT	CASRSVGGVGNTEAFF
TRBV4-1	TRBJ1-6	-	-	TGCGCCAGCAGCCGAGCAGGGGTCCCTTTAGATTCACCCCTCCACTTT	CASSRAGVPLDSPLHF
TRBV27	TRBJ1-1	-	-	TGTGCCAGCAGTTTCCGCGGGAACACTGAAGCTTTCTTT	CASSFRGNTEAFF
TRBV19	TRBJ1-5	TRBD1	-	TGTGCCAGTACGCCGCCGGGACAGCGCAATCAGCCCCAGCATTTT	CASTPPGQRNQPQHF
TRBV30	TRBJ2-7	TRBD2	once	TGTGCCATACGGGGGGGCCGTTCCTCCTACGAGCAGTACTTC	CAIRGGRSSYEQYF
TRBV19	TRBJ2-7	TRBD1	few	TGTGCCAGTAGTCCTGCCCCGCTGGACAGGGAAGACGAGCAGTACTTC	CASSPAPLDREDEQYF
TRBV15	TRBJ2-2	-	-	TGTGCCACCAGCAGAGGGGGACAGAACACCGGGGAGCTGTTTTTT	CATSRGGQNTGELFF
TRBV6-4	TRBJ1-2	TRBD1	-	TGTGCCAGCTCGCCGAGACAGGGGGCCTTTGGCTACACCTTC	CASSPRQGAFGYTF
TRBV18	TRBJ1-2	TRBD1	-	TGTGCCAGCTCACCCGGGACAGCCTCCCCCTATGGCTACACCTTC	CASSPGTASPYGYTF
TRBV5-1	TRBJ1-1	-	-	TGCGCCAGCAGCTTGAAGAGGAACACTGAAGCTTTCTTT	CASSLKRNTEAFF
TRBV19	TRBJ2-3	TRBD2	once	TGTGCCAGTTCACAATTTTCGGGACTAGCGAACACAGATACGCAGTATTTT	CASSQFSGLANTDTQYF
TRBV11-2	TRBJ2-5	-	-	TGTGCCAGCAGCTTAAGCGAGACCCAGTACTTC	CASSLSETQYF
TRBV18	TRBJ2-7	-	-	TGTGCCAGCTCACCACCTCAGACAGGATCCTACGAGCAGTACTTC	CASSPPQTGSYEQYF
TRBV27	TRBJ2-5	-	-	TGTGCCAGCAGTTTATTAGGGGCCCCCACTTTCGGGGGTGAGACCCAGTACTTC	CASSLLGAPTFGGETQYF
TRBV3-1/TRBV3-2	TRBJ2-7	-	-	TGTGCCAGCAGCCGGCAATGGTGGGAGCAGTACTTC	CASSRQWWEQYF
TRBV5-1	TRBJ2-4	-	-	TGCGCCAGCAGCTTAAGTGGAGGGACGAACATTCAGTACTTC	CASSLSGGTNIQYF
TRBV25-1	TRBJ2-7	TRBD1	-	TGTGCCAGCAAGACAGGGGTCGAGCAGTACTTC	CASKTGVEQYF
TRBV4-2	TRBJ2-6	TRBD1	-	TGTGCCAGCAGCCGTTGGGGACAGGCGTCAGAGGGGGCCAACGTCCTGACTTTC	CASSRWGQASEGANVLTF
TRBV6-5	TRBJ2-5	-	-	TGTGCCAGCAGTTACGGGGGGCAAGAGACCCAGTACTTC	CASSYGGQETQYF